This T cell receptor beta chain was sequenced during a study of blood T cell repertoires in COVID-19. On the study more broadly: Samples of COVID-19 (acute and convalescent) were obtained from the United States, Italy and Spain. From T cells, B-cell-depleted T cells, or PBMCs came the material, which was cDNA or gDNA.

V was trimmed by 3 bases and J by 10 bases, leaving 16 bases between them. Germline CDR1 DFQATT, CDR2 SNEGSKA (reference sequence). CDR3 length: 14 amino acids. The repertoire was sequenced with immunoSEQ multiplex PCR; TCRdb's copy has only in-frame clones and lacks some. Of around 30,000 clones listed, approximately 91% were seen once; the top ten hold 3.7%. Sequencing was done on a sample of peripheral blood. This sequence originates from a man in his sixties with acute or convalescent COVID-19. The chain recombines TRBV20-1 with TRBJ1-6; tentatively, D is TRBD1 (6 bases). CDR3 sequence reads: CSASGPRGRSPLHF. Here the CDR3 DNA reads TGCAGTGCTAGTGGCCCCAGGGGACGGTCACCCCTCCACTTT.